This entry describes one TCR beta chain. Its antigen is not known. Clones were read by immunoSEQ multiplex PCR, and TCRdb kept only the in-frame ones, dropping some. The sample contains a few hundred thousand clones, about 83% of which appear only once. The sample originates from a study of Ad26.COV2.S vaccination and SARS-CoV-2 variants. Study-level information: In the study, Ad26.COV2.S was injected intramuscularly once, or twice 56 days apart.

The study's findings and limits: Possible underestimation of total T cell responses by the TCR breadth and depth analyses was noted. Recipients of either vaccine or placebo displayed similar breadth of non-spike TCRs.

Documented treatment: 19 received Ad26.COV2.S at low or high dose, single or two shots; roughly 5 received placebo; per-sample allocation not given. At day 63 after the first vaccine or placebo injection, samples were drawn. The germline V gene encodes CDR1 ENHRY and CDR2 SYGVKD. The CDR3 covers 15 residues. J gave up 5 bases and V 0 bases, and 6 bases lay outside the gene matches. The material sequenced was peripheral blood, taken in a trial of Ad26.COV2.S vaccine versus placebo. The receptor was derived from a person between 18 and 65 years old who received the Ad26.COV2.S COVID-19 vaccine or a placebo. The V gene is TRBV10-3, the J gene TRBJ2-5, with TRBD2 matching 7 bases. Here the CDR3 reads CAISESASGGETQYF. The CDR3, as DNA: TGTGCCATCAGTGAGTCAGCTAGCGGTGGGGAGACCCAGTACTTC.